Listed below are T cell receptor beta chains from one sample, sequenced in a study of blood T cell repertoires in COVID-19. Sequencing was performed with immunoSEQ multiplex PCR; in TCRdb, only in-frame clones are kept and a portion is missing. The sample consists of approximately 90,000 clones, 86% of them appearing once. Sequencing was done on a sample of peripheral blood. These receptors were taken from an elderly woman with acute or convalescent COVID-19. Both conserved end residues are part of each CDR3. A D gene is named only where the DNA matches it firmly. Clone size is not always given. Where it is, it says once, few, many or a class for expanded clones.

size,D,J,V,DNA,CDR3
NA,NA,TRBJ1-4,TRBV9,TGTGCCAGCAGCCCCCGGGGGGCGGCTAATGAAAAACTGTTTTTT,CASSPRGAANEKLFF
NA,TRBD1,TRBJ1-2,TRBV5-4,TGTGCCAGCAGCGCCTACAGGGGCCCTGGAGGGGGCTACACCTTC,CASSAYRGPGGGYTF
NA,TRBD1,TRBJ1-1,TRBV2,TGTGCCAGCAGGACAGGGGGGACTGAAGCTTTCTTT,CASRTGGTEAFF
NA,TRBD1,TRBJ1-4,TRBV24-1,TGTGCCACCAGGCCCGACCCGGGACAGGGAGGTGAAAAACTGTTTTTT,CATRPDPGQGGEKLFF
NA,TRBD1,TRBJ2-1,TRBV7-2,TGTGCCAGCAGCTTAGTGGGGACAGGGGTCCACAATGAGCAGTTCTTC,CASSLVGTGVHNEQFF
NA,NA,TRBJ1-6,TRBV23-1,TGCGCCAGCAGTCAATCGGGGGGGGCTAAGTCACCCCTCCACTTT,CASSQSGGAKSPLHF
few,TRBD1,TRBJ1-2,TRBV6-6,TGTGCCAGCAGTTCAGCCCCTACAGGGGGGGATGGCTACACCTTC,CASSSAPTGGDGYTF
NA,NA,TRBJ1-6,TRBV5-1,TGCGCCAGCAGCCAGGGTACAAATAATTCACCCCTCCACTTT,CASSQGTNNSPLHF
NA,TRBD1,TRBJ1-6,TRBV3-1/TRBV3-2,TGTGCCAGCAGCCAGGGACAGGGTTATAATTCACCCCTCCACTTT,CASSQGQGYNSPLHF
NA,NA,TRBJ1-4,TRBV27,TGTGCCTGCGGGGGGGGCGGCGGGAAGAAACTGTTTTTT,CACGGGGGKKLFF
NA,TRBD1,TRBJ2-2,TRBV5-1,TGCGCCAGCGGTCGGACAGGGAATTTGGGGGAGCTGTTTTTT,CASGRTGNLGELFF
NA,TRBD2,TRBJ2-6,TRBV28,TGTGCCAGCAGTTTAGGGGGGGCTGGGGCCAACGTCCTGACTTTC,CASSLGGAGANVLTF
NA,NA,TRBJ2-6,TRBV19,TGTGCCAGTAGTTCACACAGCTCTGGGGCCAACGTCCTGACTTTC,CASSSHSSGANVLTF
NA,TRBD1,TRBJ2-7,TRBV6-5,TGTGCCAGCAGACGGGACAGGGGGCGCGACGAGCAGTACTTC,CASRRDRGRDEQYF
once,TRBD1,TRBJ2-7,TRBV24-1,TGTGCCACCAGTGACACCGACAGGGGGGACGAGCAGTACTTC,CATSDTDRGDEQYF
NA,NA,TRBJ1-3,TRBV28,TGTGCCAGCAGTGGATGGGACAACTCTGGAAACACCATATATTTT,CASSGWDNSGNTIYF
NA,NA,TRBJ1-1,TRBV19,TGTGCCAGTAGTATTTGGGCAGAAATGAACACTGAAGCTTTCTTT,CASSIWAEMNTEAFF
NA,TRBD1,TRBJ2-7,TRBV7-8,TGTGCCAGCAGCTTAGTTGGCCGGACAGGGAAATACGAGCAGTACTTC,CASSLVGRTGKYEQYF
NA,NA,TRBJ2-7,TRBV11-3,TGTGCCAGCAGTCCCCGGGAATCACCCTACGAGCAGTACTTC,CASSPRESPYEQYF
NA,TRBD2,TRBJ2-1,TRBV2,TGTGCCAGCAGTGTGGGGACTAGCGGCAATGAGCAGTTCTTC,CASSVGTSGNEQFF
NA,NA,TRBJ2-7,TRBV7-9,TGTGCCAGCAGCTTCGCAGGGTCGAACGAGCAGTACTTC,CASSFAGSNEQYF
NA,NA,TRBJ2-2,TRBV5-1,TGCGCCAGCAGCCCCGGACAGTCTCCCGGGGAGCTGTTTTTT,CASSPGQSPGELFF
NA,TRBD1,TRBJ2-1,TRBV28,TGTGCCAGCAGTTCGACAGGGGCCATCTATTACAATGAGCAGTTCTTC,CASSSTGAIYYNEQFF
NA,TRBD1,TRBJ1-4,TRBV3-1/TRBV3-2,TGTGCCAGCAGCCAAGGGTTCAGGGGGAATGAAAAACTGTTTTTT,CASSQGFRGNEKLFF
NA,NA,TRBJ2-7,TRBV12-5,TGTGCTAGTGGTTTGGTACGGGCAGGGGACTACGAGCAGTACTTC,CASGLVRAGDYEQYF
NA,TRBD1,TRBJ2-6,TRBV7-3,TGTGCCAGCAGCTTAACGCCAGGGGGCCGCTCTGGGGCCAACGTCCTGACTTTC,CASSLTPGGRSGANVLTF
NA,TRBD1,TRBJ1-2,TRBV18,TGTGCCAGCTCACCACAAGAGGGACAGAACTATGGCTACACCTTC,CASSPQEGQNYGYTF
NA,NA,TRBJ1-3,TRBV18,TGTGCCAGCTCACCACCAGGAGTAGCGGTTGATGTGGAAGACACCATATATTTT,CASSPPGVAVDVEDTIYF
NA,TRBD2,TRBJ2-3,TRBV7-9,TGTGCCAGCAGCTTATCGGCGGGAGGCACAGATACGCAGTATTTT,CASSLSAGGTDTQYF
once,NA,TRBJ2-3,TRBV6-5,TGTGCCAGCAGTTACCAGGGAAATACGCAGTATTTT,CASSYQGNTQYF
NA,NA,TRBJ1-5,TRBV6-5,TGTGCCAGCAGTTACTCGTCCAGTATGATGGATCAGCCCCAGCATTTT,CASSYSSSMMDQPQHF
few,NA,TRBJ1-5,TRBV7-2,TGTGCCAGCAGCCCCTCGTTATTAAGCAATCAGCCCCAGCATTTT,CASSPSLLSNQPQHF
NA,NA,TRBJ1-3,TRBV9,TGTGCCAGCAGCGTAGGGGGCGCCGGTGGAAACACCATATATTTT,CASSVGGAGGNTIYF
NA,NA,TRBJ2-7,TRBV6-5,TGTGCCAGCAGTTCCGCCGTGACAGAGGCCTACGAGCAGTACTTC,CASSSAVTEAYEQYF
NA,TRBD1,TRBJ1-4,TRBV28,TGTGCCAGCAGTTCTCCCGGGACAGGGGTTGAAAAACTGTTTTTT,CASSSPGTGVEKLFF
NA,NA,TRBJ1-3,TRBV7-8,TGTGCCAGCAGCTTTAGCCCTCGGGATAGCTCTGGCGGCACCATATATTTT,CASSFSPRDSSGGTIYF
NA,NA,TRBJ2-3,TRBV9,TGTGCCAGCAGCGCTATGGGCGTACGCACAGATACGCAGTATTTT,CASSAMGVRTDTQYF
few,TRBD1,TRBJ1-1,TRBV3-1/TRBV3-2,TGTGCCAGCAGCCAGGAATCGTTACAGGGGGCGACGACTGAAGCTTTCTTT,CASSQESLQGATTEAFF
NA,TRBD2,TRBJ2-1,TRBV7-2,TGTGCCAGCAGCTCCTTAGCGGGCTTGTACAATGAGCAGTTCTTC,CASSSLAGLYNEQFF
NA,NA,TRBJ1-6,TRBV9,TGTGCCAGCAGCGTAGCAGGGAATAATTCACCCCTCCACTTT,CASSVAGNNSPLHF
NA,NA,TRBJ1-5,TRBV28,TGTGCCAGCAGTTTCCGACAGGTTAATAGCAATCAGCCCCAGCATTTT,CASSFRQVNSNQPQHF
NA,TRBD1,TRBJ1-2,TRBV7-9,TGTGCCAGCAGCTTAGCCACCGGACAGGGGGCACATGGCTACACCTTC,CASSLATGQGAHGYTF
NA,NA,TRBJ2-3,TRBV5-1,TGCGCCAGCAGCTCGCGGACTACAGATACGCAGTATTTT,CASSSRTTDTQYF
NA,TRBD2,TRBJ2-3,TRBV24-1,TGTGCCACCTCTAGCGGGGGGACAGATACGCAGTATTTT,CATSSGGTDTQYF
NA,NA,TRBJ1-4,TRBV19,TGTGCCAGTAGTATTCAAAGAGGCACTAATGAAAAACTGTTTTTT,CASSIQRGTNEKLFF
NA,NA,TRBJ1-5,TRBV11-2,TGTGCCAGCAGCTTGGGCGATGACAGTCTTTATAGCAATCAGCCCCAGCATTTT,CASSLGDDSLYSNQPQHF
NA,TRBD1,TRBJ1-2,TRBV27,TGTGCCAGCAGTTTGATACAGGGGGCCCCCTATGGCTACACCTTC,CASSLIQGAPYGYTF
NA,NA,TRBJ1-2,TRBV19,TGTGCCAGTAGTATAAGCACAGGGTTAAGCGGCTACACCTTC,CASSISTGLSGYTF
NA,NA,TRBJ1-4,TRBV7-9,TGTGCCAGCAGCTTTGACAGTCGGAATGAAAAACTGTTTTTT,CASSFDSRNEKLFF
once,TRBD1,TRBJ1-2,TRBV5-1,TGCGCCAGCAGCTCGATCGCAGGGGGCCATAACACCTTC,CASSSIAGGHNTF
NA,NA,TRBJ1-2,TRBV29-1,TGCAGCGTTCGTGGACAGCTTGGGGGCTATGGCTACACCTTC,CSVRGQLGGYGYTF
NA,NA,TRBJ2-2,TRBV7-3,TGTGCTACCGGGGGGCCGGGCACCGGGGAGCTGTTTTTT,CATGGPGTGELFF
NA,NA,TRBJ2-2,TRBV6-4,TGTGCCAGCAGTGACTCATCAGAGGGATCCGGGGAGCTGTTTTTT,CASSDSSEGSGELFF